This section outlines one T cell receptor beta chain sequence together with its context. The antigen is not known. This record comes from a study of cytomegalovirus exposure and HLA in healthy donors. CDR1 is GTSNPN and CDR2 is SVGIG in the germline V gene (reference sequence). The CDR3 extends over 14 amino acids. Trimming shortened V by 5 bases and J by 0 bases, and 13 bases separated the two germline ends. 13 Jbeta primers and 60 Vbeta primers were used for the PCR. Some clones are missing from TCRdb's copy, which holds only in-frame ones; the method was immunoSEQ multiplex PCR. This table holds some 170,000 clones, around four fifths found once. Study outcomes and limitations: Prediction of most subjects' HLA-A and HLA-B alleles by TCR beta sequences was reportedly accurate. Reportedly, diagnosis of cytomegalovirus status by the classifier showed high specificity and sensitivity. Most TCR sequences were seen very rarely across donors, but some public TCRs occurred in many. Common viral pathogens seemed to be connected with several of the most significant clusters, according to a later analysis.

This receptor was taken from a man aged 45-65 years in good health and CMV-seropositive. This rearrangement joins TRBV30 to TRBJ1-2; D is perhaps TRBD1 (5 bases). Sequenced: PBMCs. The CDR3 bases are TGTGCCTGGGGGGCCAACCTACCTAACTATGGCTACACCTTC. Residues: CAWGANLPNYGYTF.